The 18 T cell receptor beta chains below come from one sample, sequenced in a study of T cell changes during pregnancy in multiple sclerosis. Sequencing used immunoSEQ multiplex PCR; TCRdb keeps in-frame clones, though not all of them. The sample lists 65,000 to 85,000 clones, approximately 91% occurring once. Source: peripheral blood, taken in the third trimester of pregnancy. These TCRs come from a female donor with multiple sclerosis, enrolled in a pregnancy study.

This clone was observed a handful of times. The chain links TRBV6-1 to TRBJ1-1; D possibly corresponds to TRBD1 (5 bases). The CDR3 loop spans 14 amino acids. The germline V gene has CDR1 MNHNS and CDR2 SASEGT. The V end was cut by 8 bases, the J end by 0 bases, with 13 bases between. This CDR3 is CASRLGHLNTEAFF. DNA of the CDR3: TGTGCCAGCCGGTTGGGGCATTTGAACACTGAAGCTTTCTTT.

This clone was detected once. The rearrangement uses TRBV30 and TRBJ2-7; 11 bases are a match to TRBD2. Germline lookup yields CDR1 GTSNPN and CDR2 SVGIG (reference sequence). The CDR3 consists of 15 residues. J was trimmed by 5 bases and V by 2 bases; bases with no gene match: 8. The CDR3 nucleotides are TGTGCCTGGAGTACTCTAGCGGGGGGCTGGCACGAGCAGTACTTC. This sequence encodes CAWSTLAGGWHEQYF.

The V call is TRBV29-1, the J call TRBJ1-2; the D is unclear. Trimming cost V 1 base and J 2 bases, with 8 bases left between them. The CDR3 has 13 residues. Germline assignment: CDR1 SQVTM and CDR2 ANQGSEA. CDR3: CSVEVLENYGYTF. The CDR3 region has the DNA TGCAGCGTTGAAGTTCTGGAGAACTATGGCTACACCTTC.

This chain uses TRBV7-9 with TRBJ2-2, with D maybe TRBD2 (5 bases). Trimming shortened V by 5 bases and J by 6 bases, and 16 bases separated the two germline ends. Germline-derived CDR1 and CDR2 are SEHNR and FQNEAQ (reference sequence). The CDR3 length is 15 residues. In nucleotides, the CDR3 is TGTGCCAGCAGCGTGTTACGGGGTGACCCCGGGGAGCTGTTTTTT. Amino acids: CASSVLRGDPGELFF. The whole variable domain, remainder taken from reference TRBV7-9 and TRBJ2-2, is DTGVSQNPRHKITKRGQNVTFRCDPISEHNRLYWYRQTLGQGPEFLTYFQNEAQLEKSRLLSDRFSAERPKGSFSTLEIQRTEQGDSAMYLCASSVLRGDPGELFFGEGSRLTVL.

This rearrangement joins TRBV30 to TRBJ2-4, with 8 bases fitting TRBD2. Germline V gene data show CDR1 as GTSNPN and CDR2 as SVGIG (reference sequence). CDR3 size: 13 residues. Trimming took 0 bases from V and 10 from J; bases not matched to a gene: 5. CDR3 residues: CAWSVLASGIQYF. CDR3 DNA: TGTGCCTGGAGTGTACTGGCTAGCGGGATTCAGTACTTC.

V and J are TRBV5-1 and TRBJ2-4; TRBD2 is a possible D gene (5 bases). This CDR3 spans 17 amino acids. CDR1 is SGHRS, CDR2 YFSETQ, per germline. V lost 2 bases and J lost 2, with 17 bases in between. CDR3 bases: TGCGCCAGCAGCTTCTCCCGCGTCGGCGGGTCCAAAAACATTCAGTACTTC. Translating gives CASSFSRVGGSKNIQYF.

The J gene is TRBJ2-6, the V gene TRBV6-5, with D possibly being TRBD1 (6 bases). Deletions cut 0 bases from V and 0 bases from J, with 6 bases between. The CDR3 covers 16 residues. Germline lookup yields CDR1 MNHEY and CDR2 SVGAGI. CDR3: CASSYSGGSGANVLTF. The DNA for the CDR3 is TGTGCCAGCAGTTACTCAGGGGGCTCTGGGGCCAACGTCCTGACTTTC.

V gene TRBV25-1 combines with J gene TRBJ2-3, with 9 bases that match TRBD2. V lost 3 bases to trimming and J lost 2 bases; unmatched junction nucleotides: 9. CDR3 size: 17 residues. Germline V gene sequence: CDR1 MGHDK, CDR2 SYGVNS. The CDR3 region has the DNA TGTGCCAGCAGTGACCCCTCGACTAGCGGACCCACAGATACGCAGTATTTT. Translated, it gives CASSDPSTSGPTDTQYF.

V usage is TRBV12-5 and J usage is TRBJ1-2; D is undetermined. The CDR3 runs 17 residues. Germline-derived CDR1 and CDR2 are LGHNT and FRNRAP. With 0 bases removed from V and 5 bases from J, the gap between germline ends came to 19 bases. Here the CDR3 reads CASGLVRVGEERYGYTF. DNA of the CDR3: TGTGCTAGTGGTTTGGTTCGGGTCGGGGAGGAAAGGTATGGCTACACCTTC. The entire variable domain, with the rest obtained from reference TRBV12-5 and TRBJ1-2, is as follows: DARVTQTPRHKVTEMGQEVTMRCQPILGHNTVFWYRQTMMQGLELLAYFRNRAPLDDSGMPKDRFSAEMPDATLATLKIQPSEPRDSAVYFCASGLVRVGEERYGYTFGSGTRLTVV.

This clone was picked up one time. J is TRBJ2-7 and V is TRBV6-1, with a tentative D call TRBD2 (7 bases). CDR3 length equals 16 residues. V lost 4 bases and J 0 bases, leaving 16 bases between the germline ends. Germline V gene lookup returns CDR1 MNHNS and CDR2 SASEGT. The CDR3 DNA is TGTGCCAGCAGTGTAAAAGGGGGGGCAGGCTCCTACGAGCAGTACTTC. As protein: CASSVKGGAGSYEQYF.

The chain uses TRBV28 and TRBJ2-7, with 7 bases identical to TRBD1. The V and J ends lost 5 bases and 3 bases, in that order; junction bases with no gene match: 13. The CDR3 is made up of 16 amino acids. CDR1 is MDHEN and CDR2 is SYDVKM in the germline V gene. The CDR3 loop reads CASSPSPGQLFYEQYF. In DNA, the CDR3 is TGTGCCAGCAGTCCTTCTCCGGGACAGCTATTCTACGAGCAGTACTTC.

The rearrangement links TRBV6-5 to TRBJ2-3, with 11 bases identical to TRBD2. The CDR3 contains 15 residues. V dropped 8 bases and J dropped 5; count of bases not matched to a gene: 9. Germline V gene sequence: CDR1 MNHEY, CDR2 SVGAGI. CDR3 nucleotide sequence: TGTGCCAGCGGGCTGCTAGCGGGGGGAAGAGATACGCAGTATTTT. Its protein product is CASGLLAGGRDTQYF.

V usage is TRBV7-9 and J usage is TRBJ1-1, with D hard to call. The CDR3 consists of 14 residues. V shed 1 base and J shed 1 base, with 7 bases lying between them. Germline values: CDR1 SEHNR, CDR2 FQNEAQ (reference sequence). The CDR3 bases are TGTGCCAGCAGCTTAGAGAGACAGAACACTGAAGCTTTCTTT. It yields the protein CASSLERQNTEAFF.

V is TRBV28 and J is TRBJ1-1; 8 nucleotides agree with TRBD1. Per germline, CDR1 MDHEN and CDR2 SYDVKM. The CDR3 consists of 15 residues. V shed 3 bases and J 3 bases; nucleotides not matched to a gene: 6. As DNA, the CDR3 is TGTGCCAGCAGTTTGCACAGGGGGTGGGACACTGAAGCTTTCTTT. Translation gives CASSLHRGWDTEAFF.

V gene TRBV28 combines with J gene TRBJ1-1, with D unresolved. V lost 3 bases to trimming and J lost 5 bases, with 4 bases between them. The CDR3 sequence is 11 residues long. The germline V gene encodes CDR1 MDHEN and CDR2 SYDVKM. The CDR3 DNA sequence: TGTGCCAGCAGTTTTCTGACTGAAGCTTTCTTT. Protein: CASSFLTEAFF.

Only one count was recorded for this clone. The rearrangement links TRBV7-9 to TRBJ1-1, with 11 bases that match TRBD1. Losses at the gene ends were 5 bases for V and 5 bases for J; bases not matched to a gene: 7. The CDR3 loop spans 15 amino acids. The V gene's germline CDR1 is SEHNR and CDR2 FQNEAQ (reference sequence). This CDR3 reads CASSPWTGGLTEAFF. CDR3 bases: TGTGCCAGCAGCCCTTGGACAGGGGGCTTAACTGAAGCTTTCTTT.

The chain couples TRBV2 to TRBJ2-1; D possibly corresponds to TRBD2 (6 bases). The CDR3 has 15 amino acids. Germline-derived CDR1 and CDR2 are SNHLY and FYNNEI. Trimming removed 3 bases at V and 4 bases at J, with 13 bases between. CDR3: CASSDRGAFYNEQFF. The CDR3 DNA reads TGTGCCAGCAGTGATCGCGGGGCCTTTTACAATGAGCAGTTCTTC. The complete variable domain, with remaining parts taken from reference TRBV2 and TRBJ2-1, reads EPEVTQTPSHQVTQMGQEVILRCVPISNHLYFYWYRQILGQKVEFLVSFYNNEISEKSEIFDDQFSVERPDGSNFTLKIRSTKLEDSAMYFCASSDRGAFYNEQFFGPGTRLTVL.

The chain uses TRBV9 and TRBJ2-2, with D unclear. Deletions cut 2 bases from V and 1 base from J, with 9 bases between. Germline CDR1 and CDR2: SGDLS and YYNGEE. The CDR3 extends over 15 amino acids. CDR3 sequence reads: CASSVVAGNTGELFF. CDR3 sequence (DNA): TGTGCCAGCAGCGTCGTCGCAGGGAACACCGGGGAGCTGTTTTTT.